Detailed here is one T cell receptor (beta chain). These data are taken from a study of blood T cell repertoires in COVID-19. The CDR3 runs to 15 residues. The V gene end was trimmed by 4 bases and the J gene end by 4 bases; junction bases not matched to a gene: 11. Germline CDR1 and CDR2: SGHRS and YFSETQ. Assay: immunoSEQ multiplex PCR; the TCRdb copy retains only in-frame clones and omits some. Seen here are about 110,000 clones, 80% observed once, and the top ten hold about 4.1%. Input material: peripheral blood. The receptor was isolated from a human donor in a cohort sampled during active or convalescent COVID-19. The chain recombines TRBV5-1 with TRBJ2-7; the match to TRBD2 covers 7 bases. The CDR3 sequence: CASSEAGTLGYEQYF. Here the CDR3 DNA reads TGCGCCAGCAGCGAAGCGGGAACCCTGGGTTACGAGCAGTACTTC.